The 7 T cell receptor beta chains presented below share a single source sample, sequenced in a study of blood T cell repertoires in COVID-19. Measured with immunoSEQ multiplex PCR; TCRdb has only the in-frame clones, and not every one. The data show 150,000 to 200,000 clones, 87% seen once. Material for sequencing was peripheral blood. The receptor source for this set is a woman in her fifties or sixties with acute or convalescent COVID-19.

The chain has TRBV5-1 and TRBJ2-3; TRBD2 agrees at 8 bases. This CDR3 region has 15 residues. V lost 0 bases and J lost 5; bases outside the gene matches: 5. The germline CDR1 and CDR2 sequences are SGHRS and YFSETQ. The CDR3: CASSLGLAGLDTQYF. The DNA of the CDR3 is TGCGCCAGCAGCTTGGGTTTAGCGGGGCTAGATACGCAGTATTTT.

V is TRBV7-9 and J is TRBJ2-2; TRBD2 is a possible D gene (6 bases). Trimming stripped 7 bases from V and 2 bases from J, with 14 bases between. Germline CDR1 is SEHNR and CDR2 is FQNEAQ (reference sequence). The CDR3 sequence is 15 residues long. In DNA form, the CDR3 reads TGTGCCAGCATTGCCGGGAGCCGAAACACCGGGGAGCTGTTTTTT. This encodes CASIAGSRNTGELFF.

The chain joins TRBV10-2 to TRBJ2-3; a weak D match, TRBD2 (6 bases). This CDR3 region has 14 residues. Trimming pared 9 bases from V and 5 bases from J, leaving 18 bases between. CDR1 and CDR2 (germline): WSHSY, SAAADI. This CDR3 is CASTLGGGKDTQYF. For the CDR3, the DNA is TGCGCCAGTACGTTGGGGGGAGGAAAAGATACGCAGTATTTT.

The chain recombines TRBV29-1 with TRBJ2-2, with a weak D call TRBD1 (5 bases). The germline CDR1 and CDR2 sequences are SQVTM and ANQGSEA. Trimming removed 6 bases at V and 2 bases at J, with 10 bases between. This CDR3 is built from 13 residues. The chain's CDR3 is CSVGPANTGELFF. The CDR3 DNA reads TGCAGCGTGGGGCCGGCCAACACCGGGGAGCTGTTTTTT.

CDR3 region: CASSPLRDTNTGELFF. CDR3 bases: TGTGCCAGCTCACCACTCCGGGACACTAACACCGGGGAGCTGTTTTTT. V is TRBV18 and J is TRBJ2-2; D is possibly TRBD1 (6 bases). CDR1 KGHSH and CDR2 LQKENI come from the germline V gene. CDR3 size: 16 residues. Deletions cut 1 base from V and 2 bases from J, with 11 bases between.

For this clone: The junction departs from germline at one end; a sequencing error may be responsible. The chain links TRBV7-2 to TRBJ2-1; TRBD2 agrees at 13 bases. The V gene's germline CDR1 is SGHTA and CDR2 FQGNSA. This CDR3 spans 15 amino acids. In DNA form, the CDR3 reads TGTGCCAGCAGCTTAGCCGGACTAGCGGGAGATTCCCCTGTCTTC. Amino acids: CASSLAGLAGDSPVF.

V is TRBV24-1 and J is TRBJ1-2, with 9 bases fitting TRBD1. Trimming took 4 bases from V and 6 from J; bases not matched to a gene: 8. The CDR3 has 15 residues. CDR1 and CDR2 (germline): KGHDR, SFDVKD. CDR3 sequence: CATSDPGQGLDGYTF. For the CDR3, the DNA is TGTGCCACCAGTGACCCGGGACAGGGACTTGATGGCTACACCTTC.